These 23 T cell receptor beta chains were all obtained from the same sample, sequenced in a study of T-cell reconstitution after alpha-beta-depleted transplantation in children. Preparing the TCRbeta library involved the use of unique molecular identifiers. TCRdb independently ran MiXCR on the PCR reads; one entry per CDR3 protein. This table holds over 150,000 distinct CDR3 sequences, 11% found once. The sequencing used PBMCs, collected before TCRalphabeta/CD19-depleted stem cell transplant. Every receptor here comes from a boy aged 2 to 9 with acute myeloid leukemia, due to receive a stem cell transplant.

The chain combines TRBV12-3 or TRBV12-4 with TRBJ2-1; 9 nucleotides line up with TRBD2. The length of the CDR3 is 15 residues. The ends lost 7 bases at V and 9 bases at J; junction bases unmatched: 13. CDR3 sequence: CASTPGLATWGEQFF. CDR3 nucleotides: TGTGCCAGCACCCCAGGACTAGCGACTTGGGGTGAGCAGTTCTTC.

This clonotype was observed many times. The chain links TRBV5-1 to TRBJ2-3; possibly TRBD2 for D (5 bases). Between the trimmed V and J ends, which lost 0 bases and 4 bases, there was a span of 12 bases. The CDR3 loop spans 15 amino acids. Germline values: CDR1 SGHRS, CDR2 YFSETQ. The CDR3 sequence is CASSLGVGSADTQYF. In DNA form, the CDR3 reads TGCGCCAGCAGCTTGGGAGTGGGTAGCGCAGATACGCAGTATTTT.

This sequence joins TRBV5-4 and TRBJ2-5; D may be TRBD1 (5 bases). The V end was cut by 3 bases, the J end by 7 bases, with 19 bases between. This CDR3 comprises 15 residues. From germline, CDR1 is SGHNT and CDR2 YYREEE (reference sequence). CDR3 nucleotides: TGTGCCAGCAGCTCTCTCCGGCAGGGATTTGGGACCCAGTACTTC. This translates into CASSSLRQGFGTQYF. Together with reference TRBV5-4 and TRBJ2-5, the CDR3 gives the full variable domain: ETGVTQSPTHLIKTRGQQVTLRCSSQSGHNTVSWYQQALGQGPQFIFQYYREEENGRGNFPPRFSGLQFPNYSSELNVNALELDDSALYLCASSSLRQGFGTQYFGPGTRLLVL.

This clonotype was counted many times. V usage is TRBV6-5 and J usage is TRBJ1-1; D not resolved. The CDR3 sequence is 15 residues long. V was clipped by 2 bases and J by 8 bases, with 18 bases between them. CDR1 and CDR2 from the germline V gene are MNHEY and SVGAGI. The DNA of the CDR3 is TGTGCCAGCAGTTACCGGCCGGTCAATACCGACGAAGCTTTCTTT. This encodes CASSYRPVNTDEAFF.

The sample holds many counts of this clonotype. The chain uses TRBV20-1 and TRBJ1-1, with 9 bases matching TRBD1. Germline values: CDR1 DFQATT, CDR2 SNEGSKA (reference sequence). CDR3 length: 13 amino acids. V lost 6 bases and J lost 4; bases outside the gene matches: 6. The CDR3 DNA follows: TGCAGTGCACCAAGACAGGGGGTCACTGAAGCTTTCTTT. Protein: CSAPRQGVTEAFF.

This clonotype is a singleton in its sample. The chain uses TRBV7-6 and TRBJ2-7; no clear D. This CDR3 comprises 14 residues. Trimming pared 5 bases from V and 2 bases from J, leaving 13 bases between. Germline V lookup: CDR1 SGHVS, CDR2 FNYEAQ. DNA of the CDR3: TGTGCCAGCAGCCCCCGGCAGGCTACCTACGAGCAGTACTTC. This gives the protein CASSPRQATYEQYF. The full variable domain, its missing parts supplied by reference TRBV7-6 and TRBJ2-7, is GAGVSQSPRYKVTKRGQDVALRCDPISGHVSLYWYRQALGQGPEFLTYFNYEAQQDKSGLPNDRFSAERPEGSISTLTIQRTEQRDSAMYRCASSPRQATYEQYFGPGTRLTVT.

This clonotype was counted at least ten times. The genes are TRBV4-2 and TRBJ2-3, with 11 positions matching TRBD2. The V gene's germline CDR1 is LGHNA and CDR2 YNFKEQ. This CDR3 contains 18 residues. The J segment lost 5 bases and the V segment lost 10 bases, leaving 20 bases of the junction unmatched. DNA for the CDR3: TGTGCCACCTCCGATGGTAAGGCTAGCGGGAGGTGGGAAGATACGCAGTATTTT. This translates into CATSDGKASGRWEDTQYF.

Ten or more counts support this clonotype. In DNA form, the CDR3 reads TGTGCCAGCAGCCAAGATTTCCGGTACAATGAGCAGTTCTTC. Translating it yields CASSQDFRYNEQFF. V usage is TRBV3-1 and J usage is TRBJ2-1; no firm D call. The germline gives CDR1 LGHDT, CDR2 YNNKEL (reference sequence). The CDR3 has 14 amino acids. With 0 bases removed from V and 4 bases from J, the gap between germline ends came to 7 bases.

There are many counts of this clonotype. The V call is TRBV5-1, the J call TRBJ2-7; 7 bases fit TRBD1. Per the germline V gene, CDR1 is SGHRS and CDR2 is YFSETQ. The length of the CDR3 is 14 residues. Germline trimming cut 2 bases from V and 3 bases from J; bases unmatched to any gene: 5. The CDR3 loop reads CASSLFSGGYEQYV. DNA of the CDR3: TGCGCCAGCAGCTTATTCTCAGGGGGCTACGAGCAGTACGTC.

This clonotype appeared many times. The CDR3 region is CASSDQGQGRTDTQYF. DNA for the CDR3: TGCGCCAGCAGCGACCAGGGTCAGGGCCGCACAGATACGCAGTATTTT. V and J are TRBV5-1 and TRBJ2-3; D might be TRBD1 (5 bases). Germline V gene lookup returns CDR1 SGHRS and CDR2 YFSETQ. Deletions cut 4 bases from V and 1 base from J, with 16 bases between. This CDR3 contains 16 residues.

About this clonotype: Possible read error: a much larger clone is one base away. The CDR3 nucleotides are TGCGCCAGCGGCTTGGCCGGCAGCGGGGCCAGCACAGATACGCAGTATTTT. This gives the protein CASGLAGSGASTDTQYF. The V and J genes are TRBV5-1 and TRBJ2-3, with 7 bases fitting TRBD2. The CDR3 contains 17 residues. The V gene's germline CDR1 is SGHRS and CDR2 YFSETQ.

This chain links TRBV4-2 with TRBJ2-4; 9 nucleotides agree with TRBD1. The J segment lost 8 bases and the V segment lost 1 base, leaving 6 bases of the junction unmatched. There are 15 residues in the CDR3. Looked up from germline, CDR1 is LGHNA and CDR2 is YNFKEQ. This chain's CDR3 is CASSQAGTGRDIQYF. The DNA for the CDR3 is TGTGCCAGCAGCCAAGCCGGGACAGGGAGGGACATTCAGTACTTC.

This clonotype was found many times. The rearrangement joins TRBV10-3 to TRBJ2-3; TRBD1 matches 8 bases. This CDR3 comprises 18 residues. In germline, CDR1 is ENHRY, CDR2 SYGVKD. V was pared by 3 bases and J by 0 bases, with 11 bases of the junction left unmatched. This CDR3 is CAISDPGQAITSTDTQYF. The CDR3 DNA is TGTGCCATCAGTGACCCGGGACAGGCCATAACCAGCACAGATACGCAGTATTTT.

In its sample, this clonotype was seen many times. J is TRBJ2-5 and V is TRBV7-6; maybe TRBD1 (5 bases). The CDR3 runs 17 residues. The V and J ends lost 4 bases and 7 bases respectively, with 25 bases between them. CDR1 and CDR2 from the germline V gene are SGHVS and FNYEAQ. The DNA of the CDR3 is TGTGCCAGCAGCTCCAACCTTAGACAGCGTCGTCCGGGGACCCAGTACTTC. This translates into CASSSNLRQRRPGTQYF. The whole variable domain, filled in from reference TRBV7-6 and TRBJ2-5, reads GAGVSQSPRYKVTKRGQDVALRCDPISGHVSLYWYRQALGQGPEFLTYFNYEAQQDKSGLPNDRFSAERPEGSISTLTIQRTEQRDSAMYRCASSSNLRQRRPGTQYFGPGTRLLVL.

This clonotype appeared many times. This chain connects TRBV6-4 to TRBJ1-1; D is unclear. This CDR3 is 15 amino acids long. The V and J ends lost 4 bases and 0 bases respectively, with 12 bases between them. The germline V gene has CDR1 MRHNA and CDR2 SNTAGT. The chain's CDR3 is CASSVCQSMNTEAFF. CDR3 in DNA: TGTGCCAGCAGTGTTTGTCAATCCATGAACACTGAAGCTTTCTTT.

In its sample, this clonotype was seen many times. The chain combines TRBV3-1 with TRBJ2-5, with 8 bases that match TRBD1. V gave up 0 bases and J gave up 1 base; unmatched junction bases: 7. The V gene's germline CDR1 is LGHDT and CDR2 YNNKEL (reference sequence). The CDR3 length is 17 residues. As DNA, the CDR3 is TGTGCCAGCAGCCAAGATTTTGCGACAGGGGTCCAAGAGACCCAGTACTTC. Its translation: CASSQDFATGVQETQYF.

By sample share, this clonotype is medium-sized (0.01 to 0.1%). V usage is TRBV5-1 and J usage is TRBJ2-2, with D unclear. The V end lost 5 bases, the J end lost 1 base, and 3 bases lay between the germline ends. Germline loops: CDR1 SGHRS, CDR2 YFSETQ. CDR3 size: 12 residues. The CDR3 nucleotides are TGCGCCAGCAGTAAGAACACCGGGGAGCTGTTTTTT. It translates to CASSKNTGELFF.

A note on this clonotype: A much larger clone differs by one base, so this may be a read error. The V gene is TRBV5-1, the J gene TRBJ2-7; D ambiguous. This CDR3 is 15 amino acids long. Looked up from germline, CDR1 is SGHRS and CDR2 is YFSETQ. V lost 0 bases and J 5 bases, leaving 15 bases between the germline ends. The CDR3 region has the DNA TGCGCCAGCAGCTTGGGTTTGTGGGCTATCGACGAGCAGTACTTC. It is translated as CASSLGLWAIDEQYF.

This clonotype has at least ten counts. The chain couples TRBV7-8 to TRBJ2-5, with no clear D. CDR1 and CDR2 (germline): SGHVS, FQNEAQ. Trimming took 4 bases from V and 4 from J, leaving 19 bases between them. CDR3 length equals 16 residues. The CDR3 is CASSSDPLEARETQYF. Here the CDR3 DNA reads TGTGCCAGCAGCTCAGACCCGCTAGAGGCCCGAGAGACCCAGTACTTC.

The sample holds many counts of this clonotype. The V gene is TRBV5-4, the J gene TRBJ2-4, with 9 bases that match TRBD2. V shed 0 bases and J 5 bases; nucleotides not matched to a gene: 3. Germline CDR1 and CDR2: SGHNT and YYREEE (reference sequence). This CDR3 has 15 residues. DNA of the CDR3: TGTGCCAGCAGCTTGGCCGCTAGCGGGGAAAACATTCAGTACTTC. Translation gives CASSLAASGENIQYF.

As regards this clonotype: One base away lies a much larger clone, so this may be a sequencing read error. The chain couples TRBV14 to TRBJ2-1; the D gene is possibly TRBD1 (5 bases). This CDR3 comprises 15 residues. Germline V gene data show CDR1 as SGHDN and CDR2 as FVKESK. Trimming took off 4 bases at V and 6 bases at J, with 16 bases between the two ends. The CDR3 here is CASSPLWGLINEQFF. CDR3 DNA: TGTGCCAGCAGCCCCCTCTGGGGCCTAATCAATGAGCAGTTCTTC.

This clonotype was counted at least ten times. The CDR3 is CSARGGGDTGELFF. The CDR3 DNA sequence: TGCAGTGCCCGAGGGGGAGGAGACACCGGGGAGCTGTTTTTT. This chain links TRBV20-1 with TRBJ2-2; D could derive from TRBD1 or TRBD2 (6 bases each). V was trimmed by 6 bases and J by 3 bases, leaving 14 bases between them. The CDR3 is made up of 14 amino acids. Germline CDR1 DFQATT, CDR2 SNEGSKA (reference sequence).

This clonotype has a count of ten or more. The chain recombines TRBV27 with TRBJ2-7; a weak D match, TRBD2 (5 bases). CDR1 and CDR2 (germline): MNHEY, SMNVEV (reference sequence). The CDR3 loop spans 15 amino acids. V was shortened by 7 bases and J by 2 bases, with 18 bases between the two germline ends. DNA for the CDR3: TGTGCCAGCATAAAAGCGGTTGGCGAACCCTACGAGCAGTACTTC. Its translation: CASIKAVGEPYEQYF.